This TCR beta chain was captured in a study of identical twins. The CDR3 extends over 15 amino acids. The germline V gene has CDR1 SNHLY and CDR2 FYNNEI. Germline trimming cut 7 bases from V and 5 bases from J; bases unmatched to any gene: 14. This clonotype was observed a handful of times. As yet, its antigen is unknown. General study results and limits: Out-of-frame TCR alpha sharing in monozygotic twins exceeded recombination model predictions. Conclusions came from cross-sectional statistical analysis, not from following the same donors. Insertion counts were lower in abundant cord blood beta clonotypes, a trend that memory repertoires did not show.

TCRdb redid the calling of the 5' RACE reads with MiXCR, one entry per CDR3 protein. Here the sample spans 690,000 or so distinct CDR3 sequences, 8.5% to 9% being singletons. This sample was shared with a second study, whose subject was yellow fever vaccine responses in identical twins.

Input material: PBMCs. This clonotype originated in a woman between 18 and 30 years old in good health. J is TRBJ2-7 and V is TRBV2, with 7 bases matching TRBD2. The DNA for the CDR3 is TGTGCCAGCACTCGGGGGGAACCCACCCGGAACGAGCAGTACTTC. Its translation: CASTRGEPTRNEQYF.